This TCR beta chain appears in the sequencing data of a study of OX40 agonist ivuxolimab in advanced cancers. Study at large: Every 2 weeks, patients received ivuxolimab intravenously, dosed at 0.01 to 10 mg/kg.

The germline gives CDR1 LNHDA, CDR2 SQIVND (reference sequence). Trimming took 2 bases from V and 5 from J; bases not matched to a gene: 9. This CDR3 spans 16 amino acids. Using immunoSEQ multiplex PCR, the repertoire was profiled, and TCRdb retains in-frame clones only, with some absent. The sample records some 86,000 clones, about 85% being singletons. With respect to this clone: The target antigen is unknown.

The study, taken as a whole, reports: Some patients without response likewise showed low normalized clonal expansion. The antigens recognized by the expanded peripheral T cells, that is their antigen specificity, were not determined. Clonal expansion was seen in CD4+ and CD8+ blood T cells by week 6 at 0.1 to 3.0 mg/kg.

V usage is TRBV19 and J usage is TRBJ2-7; 10 bases fit TRBD1. This receptor was taken from an adult with an advanced solid tumor such as melanoma, head and neck, liver or kidney cancer. Material: CD4+ or CD8+ T cells sorted from blood, obtained in a trial of the OX40 agonist ivuxolimab. The CDR3 nucleotides are TGTGCCAGTAGTATACTTGCGGGACAGGGGTTCGACGAGCAGTACTTC. Residues: CASSILAGQGFDEQYF.